The source of this T cell receptor beta chain is a study of vaccination effects on CD4 cells after COVID-19. This clone occurred once. No antigen is known for it. Data came from immunoSEQ multiplex PCR; TCRdb stores just in-frame clones and leaves some out. The sample yields about 18,000 clones, about 80% seen once. ViraFEST assay sequencing came after antigen-specific CD4+ T cells were expanded with viral peptide pools. Following an approximately 10-day culture, CD4+ T cells were purified. The individual was infected with SARS-CoV-2 between March and December 2020, as confirmed by PCR. Participants received two doses of either the BNT162b2 or mRNA-1273 vaccine. The CDR3 covers 16 residues. Germline CDR1 and CDR2: SGHRS and YFSETQ. With 4 bases clipped from V and 2 bases from J, the junction kept 8 bases outside the gene matches.

This TCR came from a human donor who had a prior SARS-CoV-2 infection. The chain recombines TRBV5-1 with TRBJ2-3; 9 nucleotides line up with TRBD2. The specimen was CD4+ T cells from PBMCs cultured with SARS-CoV-2 spike peptides, collected after COVID-19 vaccination. CDR3 nucleotides: TGCGCCAGCAGCATATATAGCGGGGGTTCCACAGATACGCAGTATTTT. This sequence encodes CASSIYSGGSTDTQYF.